The 23 T cell receptor beta chains given below trace back to one sample, sequenced in a study of technical replicates of blood from a handful of donors. The protocol was immunoSEQ multiplex PCR, while the TCRdb copy is restricted to in-frame clones and leaves out a portion. This sample has tens of thousands of clones, with approximately 94% found just once. The sample consisted of T cells isolated from PBMCs. The receptors originated from a human donor in good health.

The V and J genes are TRBV9 and TRBJ2-2; TRBD2 aligns across 11 bases. Trimming cost V 4 bases and J 5 bases; bases outside gene matches: 10. The CDR3 covers 17 residues. CDR1 SGDLS and CDR2 YYNGEE come from the germline V gene. The CDR3 spells CASSLALASGRTGELFF. CDR3 in DNA: TGTGCCAGCAGCCTAGCTCTGGCTAGCGGGAGGACCGGGGAGCTGTTTTTT.

This chain connects TRBV28 to TRBJ2-2, with D hard to call. The length of the CDR3 is 16 residues. The V gene's germline CDR1 is MDHEN and CDR2 SYDVKM. V was cut by 3 bases and J by 3 bases, with 14 bases left in between. CDR3 nucleotide sequence: TGTGCCAGCAGTTTTACTCGTCGCCTTGACACCGGGGAGCTGTTTTTT. Translation gives CASSFTRRLDTGELFF. The complete variable domain, with remaining parts taken from reference TRBV28 and TRBJ2-2, reads DVKVTQSSRYLVKRTGEKVFLECVQDMDHENMFWYRQDPGLGLRLIYFSYDVKMKEKGDIPEGYSVSREKKERFSLILESASTNQTSMYLCASSFTRRLDTGELFFGEGSRLTVL.

The CDR3 coding sequence is TGTGCCAGCAGCTTCCTGGAGGGGAGCTCCTACGAGCAGTACTTC. Amino acids: CASSFLEGSSYEQYF. This chain uses TRBV7-8 with TRBJ2-7; D possibly corresponds to TRBD2 (6 bases). V was clipped by 3 bases and J by 0 bases, with 12 bases between them. The CDR3 is 15 residues long. The V gene's germline CDR1 is SGHVS and CDR2 FQNEAQ.

The chain is built from TRBV7-8 and TRBJ2-7; tentative D call: TRBD2 (5 bases). The CDR3 loop spans 16 amino acids. Germline loops: CDR1 SGHVS, CDR2 FQNEAQ. V gave up 1 base and J gave up 1 base, with 14 bases separating them. CDR3 protein: CASSLEERPPSYEQYF. Here the CDR3 DNA reads TGTGCCAGCAGCTTAGAAGAGCGGCCTCCTTCCTACGAGCAGTACTTC.

Turning to this clone: A read error is likely, as this CDR3 ends without the conserved phenylalanine or tryptophan. The DNA is omitted, as the CDR3 cannot be located on it reliably, and the CDR3 follows TCRdb's listing. The chain uses TRBV5-6 and TRBJ1-1; TRBD1, as called in the table, went unchecked against the DNA. Germline loops: CDR1 SGHDT, CDR2 YYEEEE. The CDR3 is 8 residues long, counting both termini. This chain's CDR3 is CASSPARV.

The chain couples TRBV13 to TRBJ2-7; D remains ambiguous. The CDR3 consists of 14 residues. Trimming left V 6 bases short and J 3 bases short, with 15 bases between. Germline V gene data show CDR1 as PRHDT and CDR2 as FYEKMQ (reference sequence). The CDR3 sequence is CASRLSGKRYEQYF. The CDR3, as DNA: TGTGCCAGCAGACTTTCCGGAAAGCGCTACGAGCAGTACTTC.

V is TRBV27 and J is TRBJ2-5, with TRBD1 matching over 7 bases. The CDR3 contains 16 residues. Germline CDR1 is MNHEY and CDR2 is SMNVEV (reference sequence). V lost 2 bases to trimming and J lost 3 bases; unmatched junction nucleotides: 9. CDR3 in DNA: TGTGCCAGCAGTTTACGAGGGGGCGAAGATAAAGAGACCCAGTACTTC. Translated: CASSLRGGEDKETQYF.

In DNA, the CDR3 is TGTGCCAGCAGTGACCCTAGGACAGGGGAAGGAGGTGGCTACACCTTC. Protein sequence: CASSDPRTGEGGGYTF. The chain links TRBV25-1 to TRBJ1-2; 9 bases fit TRBD1. V trimming: 3 bases; J trimming: 7 bases; junction bases outside the gene matches: 12. The length of the CDR3 is 16 residues. The germline V gene encodes CDR1 MGHDK and CDR2 SYGVNS.

The genes are TRBV27 and TRBJ1-2, with 7 bases identical to TRBD1. J gave up 8 bases and V 5 bases, and 14 bases lay outside the gene matches. CDR1 is MNHEY and CDR2 is SMNVEV in the germline V gene (reference sequence). The CDR3 runs to 15 residues. The CDR3, as DNA: TGTGCCAGCAGTAGACCGGGACAGAGAATAGGGGGCTACACCTTC. As protein: CASSRPGQRIGGYTF.

The gene calls are TRBV6-4 and TRBJ2-7, with TRBD2 identical over 10 bases. Losses at the gene ends were 5 bases for V and 4 bases for J; bases not matched to a gene: 8. The CDR3 length is 15 residues. The germline gives CDR1 MRHNA, CDR2 SNTAGT. The DNA for the CDR3 is TGTGCCAGCAGTTACGTAGCGGGAGGTATTTACGAGCAGTACTTC. Its protein is CASSYVAGGIYEQYF.

This clone was counted a single time. This chain uses TRBV30 with TRBJ1-2, with D possibly being TRBD1 (6 bases). The CDR3 contains 13 residues. Germline assignment: CDR1 GTSNPN and CDR2 SVGIG (reference sequence). V gave up 2 bases and J gave up 6 bases, with 13 bases separating them. This CDR3 is CAWSKGGANGYTF. CDR3 sequence (DNA): TGTGCCTGGAGTAAGGGGGGGGCAAATGGCTACACCTTC.

This chain uses TRBV27 with TRBJ1-4, with D maybe TRBD1 (5 bases). With 7 bases removed from V and 3 bases from J, the gap between germline ends came to 12 bases. Germline V gene lookup returns CDR1 MNHEY and CDR2 SMNVEV (reference sequence). The CDR3 contains 14 residues. The CDR3 sequence: CASTPGGANEKLFF. The DNA of the CDR3 is TGTGCCAGCACCCCGGGGGGGGCTAATGAAAAACTGTTTTTT.

This chain uses TRBV19 with TRBJ2-7, with 11 bases that match TRBD2. From germline, CDR1 is LNHDA and CDR2 SQIVND (reference sequence). This CDR3 is 15 amino acids long. Trimming removed 5 bases from V and 1 base from J; junction bases left unmatched: 4. The CDR3 protein is CASSVLAGASYEQYF. The CDR3 nucleotides read TGTGCCAGTAGTGTACTAGCGGGAGCTTCCTACGAGCAGTACTTC.

The rearrangement uses TRBV6-1 and TRBJ2-7; 10 bases align to TRBD2. V dropped 7 bases and J dropped 6; count of bases not matched to a gene: 6. This CDR3 region has 13 residues. Germline CDR1 MNHNS, CDR2 SASEGT. The CDR3 sequence: CASTREREGEQYF. The CDR3 DNA sequence: TGTGCCAGCACTAGAGAGCGGGAGGGCGAGCAGTACTTC.

V usage is TRBV27 and J usage is TRBJ1-6; 9 nucleotides match TRBD1. The junction had 5 bases not matched to a gene; V was cut back by 7 bases and J by 10 bases. This CDR3 is 13 amino acids long. CDR1 is MNHEY and CDR2 is SMNVEV in the germline V gene (reference sequence). The CDR3 spells CASNDRGDSPLHF. CDR3 coding DNA: TGTGCCAGCAATGACAGGGGGGACTCACCCCTCCACTTT.

This chain connects TRBV11-2 to TRBJ2-7, with D possibly TRBD2 on 6 matching bases. Germline-derived CDR1 and CDR2 are SGHAT and FQNNGV. This CDR3 spans 14 amino acids. With 6 bases removed from V and 3 bases from J, the gap between germline ends came to 15 bases. DNA of the CDR3: TGTGCCAGCAGAACTCCCGGGACTTTCTACGAGCAGTACTTC. Protein product: CASRTPGTFYEQYF. Looking up the rest from reference TRBV11-2 and TRBJ2-7 gives the full variable domain: EAGVAQSPRYKIIEKRQSVAFWCNPISGHATLYWYQQILGQGPKLLIQFQNNGVVDDSQLPKDRFSAERLKGVDSTLKIQPAKLEDSAVYLCASRTPGTFYEQYFGPGTRLTVT.

V usage is TRBV13 and J usage is TRBJ1-1; unclear D gene. The CDR3 consists of 14 residues. The V and J ends lost 5 bases and 1 base respectively, with 11 bases between them. Germline CDR1 PRHDT, CDR2 FYEKMQ (reference sequence). CDR3 loop: CASSHIAKNTEAFF. CDR3 coding DNA: TGTGCCAGCAGCCACATCGCAAAGAACACTGAAGCTTTCTTT.

The chain uses TRBV6-5 and TRBJ2-2; 7 bases line up with TRBD1. V shed 6 bases and J 4 bases; nucleotides not matched to a gene: 5. The germline gives CDR1 MNHEY, CDR2 SVGAGI. The CDR3 has 14 residues. The CDR3 region has the DNA TGTGCCAGCAGGTCGGGACAGAGCACCGGGGAGCTGTTTTTT. This codes for CASRSGQSTGELFF.

The chain couples TRBV5-1 to TRBJ1-4, with TRBD1 matching over 7 bases. V lost 3 bases, J lost 7 bases, and 9 bases stayed unmatched. Looked up from germline, CDR1 is SGHRS and CDR2 is YFSETQ. The length of the CDR3 is 15 residues. The CDR3 DNA sequence: TGCGCCAGCAGCTCCTACAGGGGATCGGGTGAAAAACTGTTTTTT. It translates to CASSSYRGSGEKLFF.

V gene TRBV7-9 combines with J gene TRBJ2-1, with 10 bases fitting TRBD1. V lost 5 bases, J lost 5 bases, and 9 bases stayed unmatched. Germline CDR1 and CDR2: SEHNR and FQNEAQ (reference sequence). CDR3 length: 16 residues. The CDR3 here is CASSLPGQGQDNEQFF. DNA of the CDR3: TGTGCCAGCAGCCTGCCGGGACAGGGGCAGGACAATGAGCAGTTCTTC.

The rearrangement links TRBV5-6 to TRBJ2-7, with TRBD1 identical over 7 bases. Germline loops: CDR1 SGHDT, CDR2 YYEEEE. The CDR3 is 13 residues long. With 3 bases clipped from V and 4 bases from J, the junction kept 4 bases outside the gene matches. Here the CDR3 reads CASSYGQAYEQYF. DNA of the CDR3: TGTGCCAGCAGCTATGGACAGGCTTACGAGCAGTACTTC. The variable domain in full, completed from reference TRBV5-6 and TRBJ2-7, reads DAGVTQSPTHLIKTRGQQVTLRCSPKSGHDTVSWYQQALGQGPQFIFQYYEEEERQRGNFPDRFSGHQFPNYSSELNVNALLLGDSALYLCASSYGQAYEQYFGPGTRLTVT.

The chain uses TRBV12-2 and TRBJ2-3; the table names TRBD1, a call not compared with the DNA. TRBV12-2 is labeled a pseudogene. The CDR3 has 17 amino acids. CDR3 protein: CASRLEPGTGDTDTQYF. The CDR3 bases are TGTGCAAGTCGCTTAGAGCCCGGGACAGGGGACACAGATACGCAGTATTTT.

The chain recombines TRBV25-1 with TRBJ1-1; 8 bases line up with TRBD1. Germline CDR1 is MGHDK and CDR2 is SYGVNS. This CDR3 has 16 residues. V dropped 4 bases and J dropped 2; count of bases not matched to a gene: 9. CDR3 sequence (DNA): TGTGCCAGCAGTGTAGGTCGGACAGGGATAAACACTGAAGCTTTCTTT. Amino acid sequence: CASSVGRTGINTEAFF.